The sequence of this T cell receptor (beta chain) was determined in a study of shared clonotypes between healthy human individuals. Data came from immunoSEQ multiplex PCR; TCRdb stores just in-frame clones and leaves some out. This sample yields roughly 1,600,000 clones, of which approximately 98.5% are seen a single time; about 0.34% belongs to the top ten. CDR3 length: 10 residues. In germline, CDR1 is DFQATT, CDR2 SNEGSKA (reference sequence). V lost 7 bases and J 3 bases, leaving 6 bases between the germline ends. The sequencing input was naive CD4+ T cells sorted from blood. The sample's subset: CD45RA+ positively selected. The TCR was taken from a young man in good health. This chain uses TRBV20-1 with TRBJ1-1; D gene uncertain. The DNA for the CDR3 is TGCAGTGTCCCCGACACTGAAGCTTTCTTT. Protein product: CSVPDTEAFF.